The 30 T cell receptor beta chains below come from one sample, sequenced in a study of CD8 T cells in Susac syndrome. After extraction with the RNeasy kit, about 0.45 to 1 ug of the RNA was reverse transcribed using random hexamers. TCRdb itself ran the immunoSEQ multiplex PCR reads through MiXCR, one entry per CDR3 protein. This sample yields about 150,000 distinct CDR3 sequences, of which about 95% are seen a single time; 0.14% to 0.15% belongs to the top ten. The sequencing input was CD8+ T cells from PBMCs. These receptors were taken from a human donor with multiple sclerosis.

V usage is TRBV29-1 and J usage is TRBJ1-1; D unclear. Germline V gene lookup returns CDR1 SQVTM and CDR2 ANQGSEA. The CDR3 length is 11 residues. Deletions cut 5 bases from V and 4 bases from J, with 8 bases between. The CDR3 reads CSVMRPTEAFF. The CDR3 bases are TGCAGCGTTATGCGGCCCACTGAAGCTTTCTTT. The full variable domain, its missing parts supplied by reference TRBV29-1 and TRBJ1-1, is SAVISQKPSRDICQRGTSLTIQCQVDSQVTMMFWYRQQPGQSLTLIATANQGSEATYESGFVIDKFPISRPNLTFSTLTVSNMSPEDSSIYLCSVMRPTEAFFGQGTRLTVV.

There are a few counts of this clonotype. The V call is TRBV3-1, the J call TRBJ2-1; no clear D. The CDR3 sequence is 18 residues long. V lost 0 bases, J lost 0 bases, and 15 bases lay in between. In germline, CDR1 is LGHDT, CDR2 YNNKEL (reference sequence). CDR3 in DNA: TGTGCCAGCAGCCAAGAAGTGGTGGGTTTGGTCTCCTACAATGAGCAGTTCTTC. This translates into CASSQEVVGLVSYNEQFF.

This chain connects TRBV27 to TRBJ1-5; D is ambiguous. Germline CDR1 is MNHEY and CDR2 is SMNVEV (reference sequence). Between the trimmed V and J ends, which lost 9 bases and 7 bases, there was a span of 13 bases. This CDR3 has 12 amino acids. The CDR3, as DNA: TGTGCCAGTAGGGAGGGAGGACAGCCCCAGCATTTT. Translating it yields CASREGGQPQHF.

This clonotype was detected once. This chain uses TRBV20-1 with TRBJ2-7; D might be TRBD2 (6 bases). This CDR3 has 16 residues. Germline lookup yields CDR1 DFQATT and CDR2 SNEGSKA (reference sequence). Deletions cut 6 bases from V and 5 bases from J, with 26 bases between. The CDR3 is CSAHPRIPWEAHEQYF. In DNA form, the CDR3 reads TGCAGTGCCCACCCCCGAATCCCCTGGGAGGCCCACGAGCAGTACTTC.

V is TRBV15 and J is TRBJ2-1; TRBD2 is a possible D gene (5 bases). The germline V gene has CDR1 LNHNV and CDR2 YYDKDF (reference sequence). The CDR3 totals 14 residues. V lost 6 bases to trimming and J lost 2 bases, with 11 bases between them. Here the CDR3 reads CATRREAAYNEQFF. The DNA for the CDR3 is TGTGCCACCAGGAGGGAAGCAGCCTACAATGAGCAGTTCTTC.

The chain has TRBV9 and TRBJ1-1; no reliable D call. Trimming removed 0 bases at V and 7 bases at J, with 16 bases between. The length of the CDR3 is 15 residues. Germline CDR1 is SGDLS and CDR2 is YYNGEE. The CDR3 protein is CASSVATPGRGEAFF. For the CDR3, the DNA is TGTGCCAGCAGCGTAGCTACCCCCGGGAGAGGTGAAGCTTTCTTT.

The rearrangement uses TRBV9 and TRBJ2-3, with D perhaps matching TRBD1 (6 bases). The CDR3 loop spans 16 amino acids. Looked up from germline, CDR1 is SGDLS and CDR2 is YYNGEE. The V and J ends lost 2 bases and 2 bases respectively, with 15 bases between them. In DNA form, the CDR3 reads TGTGCCAGCAGCGTGCCCCGGGACACAAACACAGATACGCAGTATTTT. Translated, it gives CASSVPRDTNTDTQYF.

The chain joins TRBV6-1 to TRBJ2-7; 9 nucleotides agree with TRBD1. The germline V gene encodes CDR1 MNHNS and CDR2 SASEGT. V shed 6 bases, J shed 3 bases, and the junction held 12 bases outside the gene matches. This CDR3 is built from 16 residues. CDR3 DNA sequence: TGTGCCAGCAGAGGGCCGAGCGCGACAGGGGGCTACGAGCAGTACTTC. This codes for CASRGPSATGGYEQYF.

The V and J genes are TRBV24-1 and TRBJ2-3; tentatively, D is TRBD1 (6 bases). The CDR3 runs 14 residues. Looked up from germline, CDR1 is KGHDR and CDR2 is SFDVKD. The V end lost 7 bases, the J end lost 4 bases, and 14 bases lay between the germline ends. The CDR3 protein is CATSLGQIPDTQYF. The DNA of the CDR3 is TGTGCCACCAGCCTCGGACAGATACCAGATACGCAGTATTTT.

The chain recombines TRBV7-3 with TRBJ2-3; 11 nucleotides agree with TRBD2. The V gene end was trimmed by 8 bases and the J gene end by 5 bases; junction bases not matched to a gene: 9. This CDR3 has 15 residues. From germline, CDR1 is SGHTA and CDR2 FQGTGA. CDR3 sequence: CASALTSGDGDTQYF. For the CDR3, the DNA is TGTGCCAGCGCCCTGACTAGCGGGGATGGAGATACGCAGTATTTT.

V usage is TRBV30 and J usage is TRBJ2-3; 13 nucleotides line up with TRBD2. The J segment lost 5 bases and the V segment lost 5 bases, leaving 7 bases of the junction unmatched. The CDR3 runs 15 residues. The germline V gene has CDR1 GTSNPN and CDR2 SVGIG (reference sequence). CDR3 sequence reads: CAWDRTSGGGDTQYF. The CDR3 nucleotides read TGTGCCTGGGACCGGACTAGCGGGGGCGGAGATACGCAGTATTTT.

This chain's CDR3 is CSATLRDRGYEQYF. In DNA form, the CDR3 reads TGCAGTGCCACGCTACGGGACAGGGGGTACGAGCAGTACTTC. The chain is built from TRBV20-1 and TRBJ2-7; 11 bases agree with TRBD1. The length of the CDR3 is 14 residues. The germline V gene encodes CDR1 DFQATT and CDR2 SNEGSKA (reference sequence). With V trimmed by 6 bases and J by 4 bases, 8 bases remained unmatched.

V and J are TRBV4-1 and TRBJ1-1; D not resolved. The CDR3 contains 16 residues. In germline, CDR1 is MGHRA, CDR2 YSYEKL. V gave up 0 bases and J gave up 0 bases, with 11 bases separating them. For the CDR3, the DNA is TGCGCCAGCAGCCAAGATGTTGGCAACATGAACACTGAAGCTTTCTTT. Amino acids: CASSQDVGNMNTEAFF.

The gene calls are TRBV29-1 and TRBJ2-3; D ambiguous. V was pared by 5 bases and J by 2 bases, with 11 bases between. Germline CDR1 and CDR2: SQVTM and ANQGSEA. The CDR3 length is 13 residues. The CDR3 DNA reads TGCAGCGTTCTCAAAGGGAACACAGATACGCAGTATTTT. It encodes CSVLKGNTDTQYF.

The CDR3 nucleotides are TGTGCCAGCGGATTGAGGGGGGCACACACTGAAGCTTTCTTT. It is translated as CASGLRGAHTEAFF. The genes are TRBV27 and TRBJ1-1; tentatively, D is TRBD1 (6 bases). From germline, CDR1 is MNHEY and CDR2 SMNVEV (reference sequence). CDR3 size: 14 residues. The germline V and J ends were trimmed by 8 bases and 3 bases, with 16 bases remaining between them.

The V gene is TRBV7-2, the J gene TRBJ2-5; D is tentatively TRBD1 or TRBD2 (5 bases each). Trimming pared 6 bases from V and 0 bases from J, leaving 8 bases between. The CDR3 spans 13 residues. The germline V gene encodes CDR1 SGHTA and CDR2 FQGNSA. CDR3 nucleotides: TGTGCCAGCAGGGGGGAATACCAAGAGACCCAGTACTTC. Its translation is CASRGEYQETQYF.

The CDR3, as DNA: TGTGCCAGCAGTTCCACTAGCGGGGGGAACAATGAGCAGTTCTTC. Translation gives CASSSTSGGNNEQFF. The V and J genes are TRBV27 and TRBJ2-1; 12 bases line up with TRBD2. Trimming at V came to 4 bases and at J to 5 bases, leaving 3 bases not matched to a gene. The CDR3 is made up of 15 amino acids. Germline CDR1 is MNHEY and CDR2 is SMNVEV (reference sequence).

This clonotype is a singleton in its sample. The chain employs TRBV20-1 and TRBJ2-5; no reliable D call. The germline V and J ends were trimmed by 2 bases and 0 bases, with 10 bases remaining between them. The CDR3 has 14 amino acids. CDR1 and CDR2 (germline): DFQATT, SNEGSKA (reference sequence). The CDR3 sequence: CSARLIRDQETQYF. CDR3 nucleotides: TGCAGTGCTAGACTCATCCGAGACCAAGAGACCCAGTACTTC.

The chain couples TRBV20-1 to TRBJ2-1; possibly TRBD1 for D (6 bases). The CDR3 has 15 amino acids. CDR1 and CDR2 (germline): DFQATT, SNEGSKA (reference sequence). V lost 6 bases and J 0 bases, leaving 15 bases between the germline ends. CDR3 sequence reads: CSAPSTGYSYNEQFF. CDR3 DNA sequence: TGCAGTGCCCCTTCGACAGGATACTCCTACAATGAGCAGTTCTTC.

With regard to this clonotype: Germline is not matched at one junction end, which may reflect a read error. J is TRBJ2-6 and V is TRBV29-1; the D gene is possibly TRBD1 (5 bases). The CDR3 contains 16 residues. CDR1 is SQVTM, CDR2 ANQGSEA, per germline. The CDR3 loop is CSVEPQTHSGANVLIF. The CDR3 bases are TGCAGCGTTGAACCCCAGACCCACTCTGGGGCCAACGTCCTGATTTTC.

In DNA form, the CDR3 reads TGTGCCAGCAGCGTAGCTTACTATGGCTACACCTTC. Amino acid sequence: CASSVAYYGYTF. This chain links TRBV9 with TRBJ1-2; D gene uncertain. Germline lookup yields CDR1 SGDLS and CDR2 YYNGEE. The CDR3 totals 12 residues. V gave up 0 bases and J gave up 3 bases, with 3 bases separating them.

The genes are TRBV2 and TRBJ2-3; the D gene is possibly TRBD1 (5 bases). V was shortened by 6 bases and J by 0 bases, with 19 bases between the two germline ends. CDR3 length equals 17 residues. From germline, CDR1 is SNHLY and CDR2 FYNNEI. CDR3 loop: CASSQRRQYTSTDTQYF. For the CDR3, the DNA is TGTGCCAGCAGCCAACGCCGACAGTATACTAGCACAGATACGCAGTATTTT.

This rearrangement joins TRBV15 to TRBJ2-3; D gene ambiguous. The CDR3 contains 15 residues. V lost 4 bases and J lost 4, with 15 bases in between. Germline-derived CDR1 and CDR2 are LNHNV and YYDKDF (reference sequence). The CDR3 protein is CATSKYTVSSDTQYF. Written as DNA, the CDR3 is TGTGCCACCAGCAAGTACACGGTATCGTCAGATACGCAGTATTTT. The variable domain in full, completed from reference TRBV15 and TRBJ2-3, reads DAMVIQNPRYQVTQFGKPVTLSCSQTLNHNVMYWYQQKSSQAPKLLFHYYDKDFNNEADTPDNFQSRRPNTSFCFLDIRSPGLGDTAMYLCATSKYTVSSDTQYFGPGTRLTVL.

The V and J genes are TRBV6-6 and TRBJ1-4, with 9 bases aligning to TRBD1. The V gene end was trimmed by 5 bases and the J gene end by 5 bases; junction bases not matched to a gene: 3. Germline-derived CDR1 and CDR2 are MNHNY and SVGAGI (reference sequence). CDR3 length: 14 amino acids. In DNA form, the CDR3 reads TGTGCCAGCAGTCCCGACAGGGGGAATGAAAAACTGTTTTTT. Its translation is CASSPDRGNEKLFF.

The V call is TRBV6-2 or TRBV6-3, the J call TRBJ1-1, with a possible D match to TRBD1 (5 bases). The CDR3 totals 14 residues. Trimming stripped 6 bases from V and 2 bases from J, with 13 bases between. In germline, CDR1 is MNHEY, CDR2 SVGEGT. CDR3 nucleotide sequence: TGTGCCAGCAGCTGGACAATGTCCAACACTGAAGCTTTCTTT. Translation gives CASSWTMSNTEAFF.

The chain recombines TRBV29-1 with TRBJ2-7, with unresolved D. The V end lost 6 bases, the J end lost 6 bases, and 12 bases lay between the germline ends. CDR3 length equals 11 residues. Germline V gives CDR1 SQVTM, CDR2 ANQGSEA. CDR3 protein: CSVTIWGEQYF. The DNA of the CDR3 is TGCAGCGTCACGATCTGGGGCGAGCAGTACTTC.

The rearrangement joins TRBV20-1 to TRBJ2-7; D gene uncertain. CDR1 is DFQATT and CDR2 is SNEGSKA in the germline V gene (reference sequence). The CDR3 consists of 12 residues. Trimming stripped 4 bases from V and 7 bases from J, with 14 bases between. The CDR3 coding sequence is TGCAGTGCTACGGACGGTGGTGTGGAGCAGTACGTC. It specifies CSATDGGVEQYV.

The V call is TRBV9, the J call TRBJ2-3, with 10 bases identical to TRBD1. The trim removed 1 base at V and 4 bases at J, leaving 6 bases unmatched. Germline V gives CDR1 SGDLS, CDR2 YYNGEE. CDR3 length equals 16 residues. The CDR3 loop reads CASSVLGTGDADTQYF. CDR3 sequence (DNA): TGTGCCAGCAGCGTACTCGGGACAGGGGACGCAGATACGCAGTATTTT.

V is TRBV4-1 and J is TRBJ2-5, with 9 nucleotides matching TRBD1. The CDR3 is 15 amino acids. V dropped 1 base and J dropped 7; count of bases not matched to a gene: 7. Germline V lookup: CDR1 MGHRA, CDR2 YSYEKL. Written as DNA, the CDR3 is TGCGCCAGCAGCCAAGGGACAGGGGCGGGTACGACCCAGTACTTC. This gives the protein CASSQGTGAGTTQYF.

The genes are TRBV7-6 and TRBJ1-4, with a weak D call TRBD1 (6 bases). Trimming removed 5 bases at V and 2 bases at J, with 12 bases between. The length of the CDR3 is 15 residues. The germline CDR1 and CDR2 sequences are SGHVS and FNYEAQ. The CDR3 DNA reads TGTGCCAGCAGCCGAGGGGGGGGGACTAATGAAAAACTGTTTTTT. Translated: CASSRGGGTNEKLFF.